This is a list of T cell receptor beta chains from one sample in a study of blood T cell repertoires in COVID-19. The assay was immunoSEQ multiplex PCR, and TCRdb's table has in-frame clones only and misses some. This table holds about 240,000 clones, roughly 80% found once. Sequences were obtained from peripheral blood. Receptors were obtained from a woman older than 75 with acute or convalescent COVID-19. CDR3s include the opening cysteine and the closing phenylalanine or tryptophan. The D gene is left open where the match is weak. Size is stated for part of the rows, as once, few or many counts, or as a class when the clone is expanded.

once,-,TRBJ2-1,TRBV5-1,TGCGCCAGCAGCTTGGTACAGTCCTACAATGAGCAGTTCTTC,CASSLVQSYNEQFF
-,-,TRBJ1-6,TRBV18,TGTGCCAGCTCAGACAACAAGAATTCACCCCTCCACTTT,CASSDNKNSPLHF
few,-,TRBJ1-2,TRBV15,TGTGCCACCAGCACTCGTGGGGCCTATGGCTACACCTTC,CATSTRGAYGYTF
-,TRBD1,TRBJ2-5,TRBV5-1,TGCGCCAGCAGCTTGGTTGGGACAGTTCGAGAGACCCAGTACTTC,CASSLVGTVRETQYF
-,TRBD1,TRBJ1-1,TRBV7-2,TGTGCCAGCAGCCCCCGACAGGGGAACACTGAAGCTTTCTTT,CASSPRQGNTEAFF
-,TRBD1,TRBJ1-4,TRBV28,TGTGCCAGCAGTTTTAACAGGGGGAGGTCTAATGAAAAACTGTTTTTT,CASSFNRGRSNEKLFF
-,TRBD2,TRBJ2-3,TRBV5-4,TGTGCCAGCAGCACACAGGGACTAGCGACAGATACGCAGTATTTT,CASSTQGLATDTQYF
once,-,TRBJ1-5,TRBV10-3,TGTGCCATCAGTGAACAGGGAAGGCCCTTGGGTCAGCCCCAGCATTTT,CAISEQGRPLGQPQHF
-,-,TRBJ2-1,TRBV7-9,TGTGCCAGCAGCTACCCCATGGCGGGGCAGCTCTCCTACAATGAGCAGTTCTTC,CASSYPMAGQLSYNEQFF
-,-,TRBJ2-1,TRBV5-1,TGCGCCAGCAGCTTGCAGCACAGTCCCTACAATGAGCAGTTCTTC,CASSLQHSPYNEQFF
-,-,TRBJ1-5,TRBV15,TGTGCCACCAGCAGTCCCGGGGGGCGGCCCCAGCATTTT,CATSSPGGRPQHF
-,TRBD1,TRBJ2-2,TRBV11-2,TGTGCCAGCAGCCCCGGACAGGGGAACCACCCTTTGGGCACCGGGGAGCTGTTTTTT,CASSPGQGNHPLGTGELFF
-,TRBD1,TRBJ2-7,TRBV29-1,TGCAGCGTTGAAGCCATACAGGGGGTGGGATCCGAGCAGTACTTC,CSVEAIQGVGSEQYF
-,-,TRBJ1-2,TRBV7-9,TGTGCCAGCAGCTTAGCAGGCAACAGCGGGGGCTACACCTTC,CASSLAGNSGGYTF
-,TRBD1,TRBJ2-1,TRBV5-8,TGTGCCAGCAGACCGGGGACAGGTAACCTCTACAATGAGCAGTTCTTC,CASRPGTGNLYNEQFF
-,TRBD1,TRBJ1-2,TRBV30,TGTGCCTGGAGTTCAGGACAGGGCTATGGCTACACCTTC,CAWSSGQGYGYTF
-,TRBD1,TRBJ1-2,TRBV28,TGTGCCAGCAGCTCTCGATCCGGGACAGGGTGGCGCTATGGCTACACCTTC,CASSSRSGTGWRYGYTF
-,-,TRBJ2-1,TRBV7-9,TGTGCCAGCAGACCCGGTTTTATCTCCTACAATGAGCAGTTCTTC,CASRPGFISYNEQFF
-,-,TRBJ1-1,TRBV7-9,TGTGCCAGCAGCTTGCTGGGGGGATCCGTAAGAGCTTTCTTT,CASSLLGGSVRAFF
-,-,TRBJ1-5,TRBV11-2,TGTGCCAGCAGCTTAGGGTCGGGGGGTACCGGACAGCCCCAGCATTTT,CASSLGSGGTGQPQHF
-,TRBD1,TRBJ1-5,TRBV2,TGTGCCAGCACGGGGACAGGGGGCTATCAGCCCCAGCATTTT,CASTGTGGYQPQHF
-,-,TRBJ2-2,TRBV7-3,TGTGCCAGCAGCTTAGTTCCTAACACCGGGGAGCTGTTTTTT,CASSLVPNTGELFF
-,-,TRBJ2-1,TRBV5-6,TGTGCCAGCAGCTTGGATTCAGGGGGGAATGAGCAGTTCTTC,CASSLDSGGNEQFF
-,TRBD2,TRBJ2-1,TRBV7-2,TGTGCCAGCAGCTTAGCCGGGACTAGGTCCTACAATGAGCAGTTCTTC,CASSLAGTRSYNEQFF
-,-,TRBJ1-2,TRBV7-2,TGTGCCAGCAGCCCCGACAGCTCATATGGCTACACCTTC,CASSPDSSYGYTF
many,-,TRBJ2-1,TRBV2,TGTGCCAGCAGAAGCGGACCAAATGAGCAGTTCTTC,CASRSGPNEQFF
-,-,TRBJ2-3,TRBV28,TGTGCCAGCAGTTTACTAGCGATGCGGACAGATACGCAGTATTTT,CASSLLAMRTDTQYF
-,-,TRBJ1-2,TRBV29-1,TGCAGCGTAGCTCGGGGGACCTATGGCTACACCTTC,CSVARGTYGYTF
-,-,TRBJ1-5,TRBV7-9,TGTGCCAGCAGCCCGGGGGGCAATCAGCCCCAGCATTTT,CASSPGGNQPQHF
once,-,TRBJ1-2,TRBV19,TGTGCCAGTAGTAACACAGGGCCCTCAGGTGGCTACACCTTC,CASSNTGPSGGYTF
-,-,TRBJ1-5,TRBV3-1/TRBV3-2,TGTGCCAGCAGCCACTCTAGGGGGTCGGGCAATCAGCCCCAGCATTTT,CASSHSRGSGNQPQHF